This T cell receptor beta chain was recovered during a study of T-cell memory formation after mild COVID-19. Study outcomes and limitations: Those CD4+ clones that contracted were mainly in CM and EM (CD8+ ones in EMRA).

MiXCR, run by TCRdb on the 5' RACE reads, gives a single entry per CDR3 protein. Of about 250,000 distinct CDR3 sequences detected, roughly 15% appear once; the ten largest clones hold under 2.5%. As concerns this clonotype: Its antigen is currently unknown.

The TCR sequence derives from an adult woman who had mild COVID-19 (a few samples of this study predate the infection). Cell type and time point are not known. Source material: PBMCs or a T cell subset sorted from them (not recorded which).

The CDR3 nucleotides read TGTGCCACCAGTGATAACTATGGCTACACCTTC. Protein sequence: CATSDNYGYTF. This chain joins TRBV24-1 and TRBJ1-2, with D hard to call. Germline V lookup: CDR1 KGHDR, CDR2 SFDVKD. The CDR3 runs to 11 residues. V lost 3 bases and J lost 2, with 0 bases in between.